This TCR beta chain is drawn from a study of shared clonotypes between healthy human individuals. Concerning this clone itself: Antigen unknown.

Germline assignment: CDR1 SGHRS and CDR2 YFSETQ. V dropped 0 bases and J dropped 8; count of bases not matched to a gene: 8. There are 15 residues in the CDR3. DNA at 200 ng, 25,000 to 35,000 T cell genomes, went into sorted-subset replicate PCRs. Authors' data handling: There were no quality scores in the junction-only immunoSEQ sequences, so filtering differed. Profiled with immunoSEQ multiplex PCR; TCRdb holds only in-frame clones, not every one. The V and J calls and clone size were taken over from that table, and D and trimming were inferred from the DNA. This sample yields about 1 million clones, of which 65% to 80% are seen a single time; 1.4% to 1.5% belongs to the top ten. Study outcomes and limitations: Some clonotypes were shared by all four sorted-subset donors, while others were not shared. The non-shared ones had lower generation probabilities than the shared ones. Some naive CD4 clonotypes, 5% to 5.5%, turned up in common across four donors.

The chain is built from TRBV5-1 and TRBJ1-5; TRBD1 matches 7 bases. The receptor's source is a young man in good health. The sequencing input was memory CD4+ T cells sorted from blood. Regarding subset: CD45RA-negative fraction. CDR3 loop: CASSLGAGQKEPQHF. CDR3 nucleotides: TGCGCCAGCAGCTTGGGGGCGGGACAGAAGGAGCCCCAGCATTTT.